This paragraph reports one TCR beta chain. What it recognizes is unknown. Sequencing of TCR beta, carried out with a high-throughput approach, was applied to CD8+ and CD4+ T cells from the blood. The TEMRA cells underwent FACS enrichment, while the CD8+ and CD4+ T cells underwent negative isolation. This sample was taken from a study of CD8 T cells in Susac syndrome. On the study more broadly: At the time of blood draw, patients with Susac syndrome were therapy-naive, receiving corticosteroids, or receiving intravenous immunoglobulin alone.

The study's findings and limits: The study acknowledged a relatively small number of individuals in its TCR sequencing and HLA analysis.

Random hexamers primed reverse transcription of about 0.5 to 1 ug RNA. TCRdb recomputed calls from the immunoSEQ multiplex PCR reads with MiXCR, one row per CDR3 protein. Here the sample spans 150,000 or so distinct CDR3 sequences, 95% being singletons. V trimming: 9 bases; J trimming: 3 bases; junction bases outside the gene matches: 5. The CDR3 is 14 amino acids. Germline loops: CDR1 SGHTA, CDR2 FQGNSA. The J gene is TRBJ2-2, the V gene TRBV7-2; 9 bases line up with TRBD1. The sequence derives from a human donor with Susac syndrome. Sequencing was performed on CD4+ T cells from PBMCs. The CDR3 protein is CASTDRGDTGELFF. In DNA form, the CDR3 reads TGTGCCAGTACCGACAGGGGGGACACCGGGGAGCTGTTTTTT.